The present TCR beta chain was sequenced within a study of blood T cell repertoires in COVID-19. In the original analysis: Reference gene primers were amplified, and this amplification served to estimate nucleated cell counts. The table came from immunoSEQ multiplex PCR; TCRdb's copy has only in-frame clones and leaves some out. V and J calls and clone size follow that table, whereas D and trimming were derived from the DNA. The sample consists of about 61,000 clones, roughly 90% of them appearing once. Trimming at V came to 0 bases and at J to 0 bases, leaving 8 bases not matched to a gene. Germline CDR1 reads MGHRA; CDR2 reads YSYEKL. This CDR3 comprises 18 residues.

The J gene is TRBJ1-5, the V gene TRBV4-1; TRBD1 matches at 7 bases. The source of this sequence is a woman between 50 and 59 years old with active or convalescent COVID-19. Sequences were obtained from peripheral blood. In DNA, the CDR3 is TGCGCCAGCAGCCAAGATTGGGACAGCTCCGATAGCAATCAGCCCCAGCATTTT. This encodes CASSQDWDSSDSNQPQHF.